These 8 T cell receptor beta chains were all obtained from the same sample, sequenced in a study of blood T cells in healthy people across ages. A sample-barcoded 5' primer and a J-beta primer mix were used in a second PCR of roughly 7 to 12 cycles. TCRdb used MiXCR to reprocess the 5' RACE reads, holding one entry per CDR3 protein. The table records 920,000 or so distinct CDR3 sequences, 45% of them present only once. What was sequenced was blood. All receptors come from a woman aged 55-69 years in good health.

This chain connects TRBV9 to TRBJ2-1; 7 bases line up with TRBD2. CDR3 length equals 13 residues. The V segment lost 3 bases and the J segment 6 bases; nucleotides outside the gene matches: 3. From germline, CDR1 is SGDLS and CDR2 YYNGEE. For the CDR3, the DNA is TGTGCCAGCAGCGACCGACTAGCCAATGAGCAGTTCTTC. Translated: CASSDRLANEQFF.

The V gene is TRBV29-1, the J gene TRBJ2-1; possibly TRBD2 for D (6 bases). The length of the CDR3 is 15 residues. With 5 bases removed from V and 5 bases from J, the gap between germline ends came to 19 bases. The V gene's germline CDR1 is SQVTM and CDR2 ANQGSEA. CDR3 nucleotides: TGCAGCGTTCGCCCTTTTCCGACTAGAGACAATGAGCAGTTCTTC. Translation gives CSVRPFPTRDNEQFF.

V usage is TRBV20-1 and J usage is TRBJ2-1, with a possible D match to TRBD1 (5 bases). Germline V gene sequence: CDR1 DFQATT, CDR2 SNEGSKA (reference sequence). Trimming removed 6 bases at V and 9 bases at J, with 15 bases between. This CDR3 comprises 12 residues. The CDR3 protein is CSALHQGSEQFF. Written as DNA, the CDR3 is TGCAGTGCACTCCACCAGGGAAGTGAGCAGTTCTTC.

J is TRBJ2-7 and V is TRBV19; 7 nucleotides agree with TRBD2. The length of the CDR3 is 13 residues. In germline, CDR1 is LNHDA, CDR2 SQIVND (reference sequence). Unmatched junction bases numbered 13, after V lost 10 bases and J lost 7 bases. CDR3 nucleotide sequence: TGTGCCACCCGGGACTACCGAACAAATGAGCAGTACTTC. Translating it yields CATRDYRTNEQYF.

V and J are TRBV20-1 and TRBJ1-6; possibly TRBD1 for D (5 bases). Trimming pared 2 bases from V and 7 bases from J, leaving 15 bases between. The length of the CDR3 is 15 residues. Germline CDR1 is DFQATT and CDR2 is SNEGSKA (reference sequence). The CDR3 DNA sequence: TGCAGTGCTAGACTCGGCCAGGGAGGAAATTCACCCCTCCACTTT. Its translation: CSARLGQGGNSPLHF.

This clonotype was seen only a few times. The genes are TRBV29-1 and TRBJ2-7, with TRBD2 identical over 10 bases. From germline, CDR1 is SQVTM and CDR2 ANQGSEA. The ends lost 6 bases at V and 5 bases at J; junction bases unmatched: 7. CDR3 size: 13 residues. The CDR3 is CSVFASGSHEQYF. For the CDR3, the DNA is TGCAGCGTCTTCGCTAGCGGGAGCCACGAGCAGTACTTC.

The V gene is TRBV10-3, the J gene TRBJ1-1; D gene uncertain. CDR1 ENHRY and CDR2 SYGVKD come from the germline V gene. The CDR3 is made up of 13 amino acids. V lost 7 bases and J 1 base, leaving 10 bases between the germline ends. The CDR3 nucleotides are TGTGCCATCATAAGCCGACCGAACACTGAAGCTTTCTTT. Protein: CAIISRPNTEAFF.

This clonotype has at least ten counts. J is TRBJ1-6 and V is TRBV7-9, with D tentatively TRBD1 (6 bases). This CDR3 spans 15 amino acids. Germline CDR1 and CDR2: SEHNR and FQNEAQ (reference sequence). V lost 4 bases and J lost 6, with 13 bases in between. In nucleotides, the CDR3 is TGTGCCAGCAGCTCGTCCGGGACAAGTAATTCACCCCTCCACTTT. This codes for CASSSSGTSNSPLHF.